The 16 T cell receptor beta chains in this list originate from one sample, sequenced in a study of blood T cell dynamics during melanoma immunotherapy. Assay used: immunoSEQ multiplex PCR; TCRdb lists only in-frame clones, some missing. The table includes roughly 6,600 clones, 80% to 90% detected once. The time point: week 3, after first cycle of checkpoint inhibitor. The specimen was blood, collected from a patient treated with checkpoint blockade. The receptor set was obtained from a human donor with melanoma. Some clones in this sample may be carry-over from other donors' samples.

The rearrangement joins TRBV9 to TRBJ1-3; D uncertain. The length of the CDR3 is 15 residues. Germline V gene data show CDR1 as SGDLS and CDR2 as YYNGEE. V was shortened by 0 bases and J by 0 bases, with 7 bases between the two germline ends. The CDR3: CASSVGVSSGNTIYF. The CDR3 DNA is TGTGCCAGCAGCGTAGGGGTCAGCTCTGGAAACACCATATATTTT. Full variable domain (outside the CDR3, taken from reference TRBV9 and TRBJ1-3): DSGVTQTPKHLITATGQRVTLRCSPRSGDLSVYWYQQSLDQGLQFLIQYYNGEERAKGNILERFSAQQFPDLHSELNLSSLELGDSALYFCASSVGVSSGNTIYFGEGSWLTVV.

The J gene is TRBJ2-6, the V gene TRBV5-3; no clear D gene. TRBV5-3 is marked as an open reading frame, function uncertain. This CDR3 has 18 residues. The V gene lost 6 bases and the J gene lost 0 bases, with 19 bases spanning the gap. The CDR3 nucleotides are TGTGCCAGAATATGGGAATCCCCCCCCGACTCTGGGGCCAACGTCCTGACTTTC. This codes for CARIWESPPDSGANVLTF.

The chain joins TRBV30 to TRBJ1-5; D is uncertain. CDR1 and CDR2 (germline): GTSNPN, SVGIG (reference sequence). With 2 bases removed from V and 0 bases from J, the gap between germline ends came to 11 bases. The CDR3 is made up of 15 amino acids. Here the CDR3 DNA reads TGTGCCTGGAGTCCCTCAGTTTTTAGCAATCAGCCCCAGCATTTT. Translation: CAWSPSVFSNQPQHF.

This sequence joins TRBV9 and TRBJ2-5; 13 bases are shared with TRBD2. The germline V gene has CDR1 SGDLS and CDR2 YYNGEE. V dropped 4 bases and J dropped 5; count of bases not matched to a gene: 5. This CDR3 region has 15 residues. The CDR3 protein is CASSQGLAGRETQYF. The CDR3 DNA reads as TGTGCCAGCAGCCAGGGACTAGCGGGGCGGGAGACCCAGTACTTC.

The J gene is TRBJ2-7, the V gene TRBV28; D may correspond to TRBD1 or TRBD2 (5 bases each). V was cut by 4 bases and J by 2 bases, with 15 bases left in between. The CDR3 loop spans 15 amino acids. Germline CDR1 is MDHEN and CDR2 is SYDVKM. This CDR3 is CASSSPGTRPYEQYF. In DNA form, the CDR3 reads TGTGCCAGCAGTTCTCCGGGGACGCGGCCCTACGAGCAGTACTTC.

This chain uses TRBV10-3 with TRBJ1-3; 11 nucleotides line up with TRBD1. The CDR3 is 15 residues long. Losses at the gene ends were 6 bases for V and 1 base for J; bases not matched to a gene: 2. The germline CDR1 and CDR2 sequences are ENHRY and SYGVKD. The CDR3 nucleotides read TGTGCCATCAGGGGGACAGGGGGTTCTGGAAACACCATATATTTT. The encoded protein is CAIRGTGGSGNTIYF.

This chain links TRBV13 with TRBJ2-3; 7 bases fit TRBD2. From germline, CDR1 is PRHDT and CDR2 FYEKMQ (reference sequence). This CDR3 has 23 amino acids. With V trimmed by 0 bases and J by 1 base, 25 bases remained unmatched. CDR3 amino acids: CASSLGLLFLGGGQPPGTDTQYF. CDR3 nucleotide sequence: TGTGCCAGCAGCTTAGGCCTTCTGTTTTTAGGCGGGGGTCAACCCCCGGGCACAGATACGCAGTATTTT.

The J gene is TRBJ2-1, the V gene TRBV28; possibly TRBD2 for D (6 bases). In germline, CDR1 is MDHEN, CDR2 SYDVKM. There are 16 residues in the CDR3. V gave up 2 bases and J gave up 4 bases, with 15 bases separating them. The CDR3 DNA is TGTGCCAGCAGTTTAGAGCGGGTTGACCTTTACAATGAGCAGTTCTTC. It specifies CASSLERVDLYNEQFF.

CDR3 loop: CASSLDPRAAGIQYF. DNA of the CDR3: TGTGCCAGCAGCTTAGACCCTAGGGCGGCTGGCATTCAGTACTTC. This chain joins TRBV7-2 and TRBJ2-4; D gene ambiguous. With 1 base removed from V and 9 bases from J, the gap between germline ends came to 16 bases. Germline V gene lookup returns CDR1 SGHTA and CDR2 FQGNSA. This CDR3 is 15 amino acids long.

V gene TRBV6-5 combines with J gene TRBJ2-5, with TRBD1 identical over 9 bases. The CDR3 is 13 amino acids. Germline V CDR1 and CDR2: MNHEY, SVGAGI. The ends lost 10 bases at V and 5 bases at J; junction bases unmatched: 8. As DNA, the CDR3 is TGTGCCACTAACAGGGGGCGCGGGGAGACCCAGTACTTC. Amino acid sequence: CATNRGRGETQYF.

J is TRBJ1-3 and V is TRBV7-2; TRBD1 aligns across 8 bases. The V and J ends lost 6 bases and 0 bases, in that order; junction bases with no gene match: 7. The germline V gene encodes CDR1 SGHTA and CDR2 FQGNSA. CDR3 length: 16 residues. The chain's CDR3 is CASSLGTGSSGNTIYF. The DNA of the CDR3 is TGTGCCAGCAGTCTCGGGACAGGTAGCTCTGGAAACACCATATATTTT.

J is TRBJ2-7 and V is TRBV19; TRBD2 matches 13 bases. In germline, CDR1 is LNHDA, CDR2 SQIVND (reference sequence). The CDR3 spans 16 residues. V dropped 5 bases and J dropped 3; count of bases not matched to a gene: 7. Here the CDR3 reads CASSSLGTSGVYEQYF. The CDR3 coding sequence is TGTGCCAGTAGTTCACTGGGGACTAGCGGGGTCTACGAGCAGTACTTC.

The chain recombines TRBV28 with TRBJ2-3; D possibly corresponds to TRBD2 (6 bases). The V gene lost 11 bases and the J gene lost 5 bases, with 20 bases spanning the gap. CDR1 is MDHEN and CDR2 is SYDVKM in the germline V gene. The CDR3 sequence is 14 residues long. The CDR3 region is CAVRGGTKKDTQYF. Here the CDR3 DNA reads TGTGCCGTACGCGGCGGGACGAAAAAAGATACGCAGTATTTT.

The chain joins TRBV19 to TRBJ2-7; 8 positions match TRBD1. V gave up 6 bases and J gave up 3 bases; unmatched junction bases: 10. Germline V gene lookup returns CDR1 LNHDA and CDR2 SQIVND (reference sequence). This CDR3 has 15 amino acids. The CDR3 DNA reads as TGTGCCAGTAGCCTCGGGACAGGAATTAACTACGAGCAGTACTTC. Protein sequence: CASSLGTGINYEQYF.

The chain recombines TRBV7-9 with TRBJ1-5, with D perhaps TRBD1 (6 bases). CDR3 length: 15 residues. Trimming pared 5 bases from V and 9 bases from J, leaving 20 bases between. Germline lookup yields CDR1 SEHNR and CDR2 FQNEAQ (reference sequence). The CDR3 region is CASSPATGAPGPQHF. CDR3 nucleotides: TGTGCCAGCAGCCCAGCTACGGGGGCCCCAGGGCCCCAGCATTTT.

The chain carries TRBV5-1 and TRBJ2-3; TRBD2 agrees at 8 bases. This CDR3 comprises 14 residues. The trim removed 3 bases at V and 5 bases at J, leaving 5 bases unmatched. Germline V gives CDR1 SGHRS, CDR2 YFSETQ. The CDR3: CASSSPGGVDTQYF. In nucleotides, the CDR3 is TGCGCCAGCAGCTCCCCCGGGGGGGTAGATACGCAGTATTTT. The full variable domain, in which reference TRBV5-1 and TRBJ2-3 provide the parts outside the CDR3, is KAGVTQTPRYLIKTRGQQVTLSCSPISGHRSVSWYQQTPGQGLQFLFEYFSETQRNKGNFPGRFSGRQFSNSRSEMNVSTLELGDSALYLCASSSPGGVDTQYFGPGTRLTVL.